This TCR beta chain derives from a study of technical replicates of blood from a few donors. Germline V lookup: CDR1 MDHEN, CDR2 SYDVKM. The CDR3 sequence is 14 residues long. Trimming stripped 6 bases from V and 1 base from J, with 12 bases between. The repertoire was sequenced with immunoSEQ multiplex PCR; TCRdb's copy has only in-frame clones and lacks some. The table has about 100,000 clones, 85% to 95% seen once. This clonotype was obtained from a human donor in good health. The sample consisted of T cells isolated from PBMCs. The chain has TRBV28 and TRBJ1-1; D is undetermined. The CDR3 DNA sequence: TGTGCCAGCAGCCCCCTAGGAGGGAACACTGAAGCTTTCTTT. It translates to CASSPLGGNTEAFF.